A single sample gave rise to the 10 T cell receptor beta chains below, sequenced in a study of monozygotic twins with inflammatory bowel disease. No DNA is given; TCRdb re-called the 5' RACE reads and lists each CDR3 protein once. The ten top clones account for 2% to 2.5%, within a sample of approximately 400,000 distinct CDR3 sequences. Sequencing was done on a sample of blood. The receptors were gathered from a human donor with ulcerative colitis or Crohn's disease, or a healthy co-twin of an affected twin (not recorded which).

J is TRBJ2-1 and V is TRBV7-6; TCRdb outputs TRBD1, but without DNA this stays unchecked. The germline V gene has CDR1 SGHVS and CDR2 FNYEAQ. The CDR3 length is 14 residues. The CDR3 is CASSSRQGADEQFF.

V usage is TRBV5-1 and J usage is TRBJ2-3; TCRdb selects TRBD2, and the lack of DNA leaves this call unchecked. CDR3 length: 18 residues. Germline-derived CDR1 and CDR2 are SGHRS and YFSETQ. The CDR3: CASSYRPTLAGGTDTQYF. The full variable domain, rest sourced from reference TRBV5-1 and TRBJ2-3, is KAGVTQTPRYLIKTRGQQVTLSCSPISGHRSVSWYQQTPGQGLQFLFEYFSETQRNKGNFPGRFSGRQFSNSRSEMNVSTLELGDSALYLCASSYRPTLAGGTDTQYFGPGTRLTVL.

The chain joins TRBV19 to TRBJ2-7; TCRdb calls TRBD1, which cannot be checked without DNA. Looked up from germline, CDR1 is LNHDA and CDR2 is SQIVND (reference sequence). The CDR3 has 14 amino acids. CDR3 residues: CASSSNGQTGEQYF.

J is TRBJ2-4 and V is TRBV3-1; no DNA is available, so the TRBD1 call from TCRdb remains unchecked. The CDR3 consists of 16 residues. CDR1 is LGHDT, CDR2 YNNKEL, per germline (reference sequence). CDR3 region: CASSQSSPGAFNIQYF.

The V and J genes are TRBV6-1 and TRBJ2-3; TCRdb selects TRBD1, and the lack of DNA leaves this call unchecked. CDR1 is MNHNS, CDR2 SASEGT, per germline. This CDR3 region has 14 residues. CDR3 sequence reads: CASYQGGTADTQYF.

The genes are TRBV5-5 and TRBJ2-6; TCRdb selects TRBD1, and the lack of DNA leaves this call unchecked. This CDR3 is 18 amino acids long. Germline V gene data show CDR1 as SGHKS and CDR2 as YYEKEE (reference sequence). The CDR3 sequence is CASSLVQGATNGANVLTF.

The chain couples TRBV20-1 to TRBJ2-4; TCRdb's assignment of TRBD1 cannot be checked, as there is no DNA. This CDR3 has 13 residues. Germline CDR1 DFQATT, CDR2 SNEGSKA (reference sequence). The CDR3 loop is CSAGTLAKNIQYF.

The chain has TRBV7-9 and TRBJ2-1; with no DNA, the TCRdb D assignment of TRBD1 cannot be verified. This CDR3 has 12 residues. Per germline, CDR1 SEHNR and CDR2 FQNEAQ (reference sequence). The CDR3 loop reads CASSLGGDAEVF. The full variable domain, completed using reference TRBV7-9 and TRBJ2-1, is DTGVSQNPRHKITKRGQNVTFRCDPISEHNRLYWYRQTLGQGPEFLTYFQNEAQLEKSRLLSDRFSAERPKGSFSTLEIQRTEQGDSAMYLCASSLGGDAEVFGPGTRLTVL.

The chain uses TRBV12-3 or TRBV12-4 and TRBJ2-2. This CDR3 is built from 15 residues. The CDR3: CASSRGNTNTGELFF.

This CDR3 reads CASSLGQVAYEQYF. The chain couples TRBV7-2 to TRBJ2-7. Germline V CDR1 and CDR2: SGHTA, FQGNSA. CDR3 length equals 14 residues.